The 8 T cell receptor beta chains in this list originate from one sample, sequenced in a study. TCRdb passed the RT-PCR reads through MiXCR, listing each CDR3 protein once. The table shows around 700,000 distinct CDR3 sequences, with approximately 15% occurring only once. The material sequenced was memory CD4+ T cells from blood. All receptors derive from a female donor in good health, serving as a healthy control.

This clonotype was seen many times. This chain uses TRBV29-1 with TRBJ2-7; D is possibly TRBD1 (5 bases). The V and J ends lost 6 bases and 5 bases respectively, with 8 bases between them. Germline lookup yields CDR1 SQVTM and CDR2 ANQGSEA. The CDR3 is 10 amino acids. The CDR3 DNA sequence: TGCAGCGTCACAGGCAACGAGCAGTACTTC. This encodes CSVTGNEQYF.

This clonotype was detected a few times. The V and J genes are TRBV4-1 and TRBJ2-7; 11 nucleotides match TRBD1. There are 15 residues in the CDR3. V lost 1 base and J lost 4; bases outside the gene matches: 3. CDR1 and CDR2 (germline): MGHRA, YSYEKL. DNA for the CDR3: TGCGCCAGCAGCCAAGTCCGGGACAGGGGGTACGAGCAGTACTTC. The encoded protein is CASSQVRDRGYEQYF.

This clonotype was seen a handful of times. This chain uses TRBV9 with TRBJ1-4; a weak D match, TRBD1 (5 bases). The V and J ends lost 2 bases and 3 bases respectively, with 8 bases between them. The CDR3 is 14 residues long. Germline-derived CDR1 and CDR2 are SGDLS and YYNGEE. The CDR3 is CASSVGTANEKLFF. The CDR3 DNA is TGTGCCAGCAGCGTCGGGACCGCTAATGAAAAACTGTTTTTT. Full variable domain (remainder filled in from reference TRBV9 and TRBJ1-4): DSGVTQTPKHLITATGQRVTLRCSPRSGDLSVYWYQQSLDQGLQFLIQYYNGEERAKGNILERFSAQQFPDLHSELNLSSLELGDSALYFCASSVGTANEKLFFGSGTQLSVL.

This clonotype was observed many times. The chain is built from TRBV7-6 and TRBJ2-7, with D perhaps matching TRBD1 (6 bases). In germline, CDR1 is SGHVS, CDR2 FNYEAQ. V lost 5 bases and J 4 bases, leaving 21 bases between the germline ends. The CDR3 extends over 16 amino acids. CDR3 loop: CASSPIPQGQGYEQYF. For the CDR3, the DNA is TGTGCCAGCAGCCCAATACCGCAGGGGCAGGGGTACGAGCAGTACTTC. The full variable domain, completed using reference TRBV7-6 and TRBJ2-7, is GAGVSQSPRYKVTKRGQDVALRCDPISGHVSLYWYRQALGQGPEFLTYFNYEAQQDKSGLPNDRFSAERPEGSISTLTIQRTEQRDSAMYRCASSPIPQGQGYEQYFGPGTRLTVT.

This clonotype was observed a few times. The rearrangement joins TRBV5-1 to TRBJ2-5; D gene unclear. This CDR3 is 16 amino acids long. Looked up from germline, CDR1 is SGHRS and CDR2 is YFSETQ. V was clipped by 4 bases and J by 0 bases, with 16 bases between them. CDR3 region: CASSLSGRTNQETQYF. The CDR3 DNA follows: TGCGCCAGCAGCCTGTCGGGTAGGACCAACCAAGAGACCCAGTACTTC.

This clonotype came up a few times. This chain uses TRBV7-8 with TRBJ1-2; perhaps TRBD1 as D (6 bases). The CDR3 runs to 13 residues. V lost 8 bases, J lost 3 bases, and 13 bases lay in between. Germline assignment: CDR1 SGHVS and CDR2 FQNEAQ. The CDR3 bases are TGTGCCAGCCAAGGACAGAACGACTATGGCTACACCTTC. Amino acids: CASQGQNDYGYTF.

This clonotype was seen ten or more times. The chain uses TRBV12-3 or TRBV12-4 and TRBJ2-3; no clear D gene. V was clipped by 7 bases and J by 4 bases, with 6 bases between them. CDR3 size: 11 residues. The CDR3 region is CASTFSDTQYF. In DNA form, the CDR3 reads TGTGCCAGCACCTTTTCAGATACGCAGTATTTT.

The sample holds many counts of this clonotype. V is TRBV7-7 and J is TRBJ2-3, with unresolved D. The CDR3 spans 13 residues. The germline V gene has CDR1 SSHAT and CDR2 FNYEAQ (reference sequence). V dropped 1 base and J dropped 2 bases, with 4 bases sitting between them. In DNA, the CDR3 is TGTGCCAGCAGCTTAGTGGACACAGATACGCAGTATTTT. Protein product: CASSLVDTDTQYF.